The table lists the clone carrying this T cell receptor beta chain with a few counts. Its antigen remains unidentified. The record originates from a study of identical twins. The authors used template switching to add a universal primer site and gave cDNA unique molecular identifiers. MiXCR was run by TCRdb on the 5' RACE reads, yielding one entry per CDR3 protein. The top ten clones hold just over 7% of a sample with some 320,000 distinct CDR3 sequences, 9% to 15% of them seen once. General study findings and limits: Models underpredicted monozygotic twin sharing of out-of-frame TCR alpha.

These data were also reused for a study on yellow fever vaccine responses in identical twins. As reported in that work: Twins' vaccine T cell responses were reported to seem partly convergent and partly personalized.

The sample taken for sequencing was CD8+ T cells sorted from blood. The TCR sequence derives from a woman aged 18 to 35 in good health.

This chain's CDR3 is CASSPTMGGNTIYF. The DNA for the CDR3 is TGTGCCAGCAGCCCCACGATGGGTGGAAACACCATATATTTT. J is TRBJ1-3 and V is TRBV7-9; D unclear. This CDR3 has 14 residues. Germline assignment: CDR1 SEHNR and CDR2 FQNEAQ (reference sequence). Trimming cost V 5 bases and J 3 bases, with 11 bases left between them.